This entry lists 12 T cell receptor beta chains sequenced from one sample in a study of T cell responses to AZD1222 COVID-19 vaccine. The table came from immunoSEQ multiplex PCR; TCRdb's copy has only in-frame clones and leaves some out. The sample gives around 64,000 clones, under 90% of which show up once; roughly 6% is in the top ten. Sequencing used peripheral blood, obtained 28 days after the second AZD1222 dose. The receptors originated from an adult who received the AZD1222 COVID-19 vaccine.

This clone was observed a handful of times. This chain uses TRBV6-2 or TRBV6-3 with TRBJ2-3; a possible D gene is TRBD2 (6 bases). The CDR3 contains 19 residues. Germline CDR1 and CDR2: MNHEY and SVGEGT. V was shortened by 0 bases and J by 2 bases, with 21 bases between the two germline ends. The CDR3 region has the DNA TGTGCCAGCAGTTACTCGTCCGACCCTGGGAGGCCGAACACAGATACGCAGTATTTT. Protein: CASSYSSDPGRPNTDTQYF.

This chain uses TRBV24-1 with TRBJ2-1; TRBD2 agrees at 8 bases. There are 13 residues in the CDR3. V lost 4 bases to trimming and J lost 10 bases; unmatched junction nucleotides: 5. Per germline, CDR1 KGHDR and CDR2 SFDVKD. The CDR3 nucleotides read TGTGCCACCAGTGAAACCGGGGGGGAAGAGCAGTTCTTC. As protein: CATSETGGEEQFF.

The rearrangement links TRBV29-1 to TRBJ2-7; D is unresolved. The V gene lost 1 base and the J gene lost 2 bases, with 6 bases spanning the gap. Germline V gene sequence: CDR1 SQVTM, CDR2 ANQGSEA. The CDR3 is 12 residues long. CDR3 coding DNA: TGCAGCGTTGAAGTCGCTACCTACGAGCAGTACTTC. Amino acid sequence: CSVEVATYEQYF.

This chain uses TRBV28 with TRBJ1-5; perhaps TRBD1 as D (5 bases). Trimming pared 6 bases from V and 7 bases from J, leaving 22 bases between. CDR3 size: 16 residues. In germline, CDR1 is MDHEN, CDR2 SYDVKM. CDR3 in DNA: TGTGCCAGCAGCTTCCCTCGGGGGGGTTTGCGACAGCCCCAGCATTTT. Residues: CASSFPRGGLRQPQHF. The variable domain in full, with the rest retrieved from reference TRBV28 and TRBJ1-5, is DVKVTQSSRYLVKRTGEKVFLECVQDMDHENMFWYRQDPGLGLRLIYFSYDVKMKEKGDIPEGYSVSREKKERFSLILESASTNQTSMYLCASSFPRGGLRQPQHFGDGTRLSIL.

The chain carries TRBV5-8 and TRBJ2-3; possible D gene TRBD2, 5 bases. This CDR3 is built from 14 residues. Deletions cut 3 bases from V and 2 bases from J, with 10 bases between. Germline V gene sequence: CDR1 SGHTS, CDR2 YDEGEE. The CDR3 is CASSSYRDTDTQYF. The CDR3 nucleotides are TGTGCCAGCAGCTCTTACCGGGACACAGATACGCAGTATTTT.

The chain uses TRBV14 and TRBJ2-1, with TRBD1 identical over 8 bases. The CDR3 spans 13 residues. V trimming: 4 bases; J trimming: 9 bases; junction bases outside the gene matches: 5. Germline CDR1 SGHDN, CDR2 FVKESK. In nucleotides, the CDR3 is TGTGCCAGCAGCCGAGGGACAGGCCTTGAGCAGTTCTTC. This codes for CASSRGTGLEQFF.

The rearrangement joins TRBV19 to TRBJ2-5; unclear D gene. V shed 0 bases and J shed 5 bases, with 7 bases lying between them. The CDR3 has 13 residues. Per germline, CDR1 LNHDA and CDR2 SQIVND (reference sequence). CDR3 loop: CASSIDLVETQYF. CDR3 nucleotide sequence: TGTGCCAGTAGTATAGATCTGGTGGAGACCCAGTACTTC. Full variable domain (rest looked up from reference TRBV19 and TRBJ2-5): DGGITQSPKYLFRKEGQNVTLSCEQNLNHDAMYWYRQDPGQGLRLIYYSQIVNDFQKGDIAEGYSVSREKKESFPLTVTSAQKNPTAFYLCASSIDLVETQYFGPGTRLLVL.

The chain couples TRBV7-9 to TRBJ2-5, with 8 bases matching TRBD2. J gave up 3 bases and V 4 bases, and 7 bases lay outside the gene matches. Germline CDR1 is SEHNR and CDR2 is FQNEAQ (reference sequence). The CDR3 extends over 15 amino acids. The CDR3 is CASSSGGLAKETQYF. DNA of the CDR3: TGTGCCAGCAGCTCGGGCGGACTAGCAAAAGAGACCCAGTACTTC.

The chain is built from TRBV6-1 and TRBJ2-4, with 8 nucleotides matching TRBD1. From germline, CDR1 is MNHNS and CDR2 SASEGT. With V trimmed by 3 bases and J by 15 bases, 7 bases remained unmatched. This CDR3 has 12 residues. The CDR3 here is CASSDPGQDLYF. The CDR3 DNA reads TGTGCCAGCAGTGATCCGGGACAGGACCTGTACTTC.

This sequence joins TRBV4-1 and TRBJ2-3; 10 bases match TRBD2. The CDR3 totals 19 residues. V dropped 1 base and J dropped 2; count of bases not matched to a gene: 12. CDR1 MGHRA and CDR2 YSYEKL come from the germline V gene. The CDR3 loop is CASSQAGGPGLANTDTQYF. DNA of the CDR3: TGCGCCAGCAGCCAAGCGGGAGGACCGGGACTAGCGAACACAGATACGCAGTATTTT.

The chain carries TRBV7-8 and TRBJ1-3, with D tentatively TRBD1 (6 bases). This CDR3 comprises 17 residues. Germline assignment: CDR1 SGHVS and CDR2 FQNEAQ. The V end lost 3 bases, the J end lost 1 base, and 16 bases lay between the germline ends. The CDR3 DNA sequence: TGTGCCAGCAGCTTGTCGCCCAGGACAGTTTCTGGAAACACCATATATTTT. Translation gives CASSLSPRTVSGNTIYF.

V is TRBV5-1 and J is TRBJ1-3; 8 bases are shared with TRBD1. CDR3 size: 14 residues. CDR1 SGHRS and CDR2 YFSETQ come from the germline V gene. J lost 4 bases, V lost 4 bases, and 4 bases had no gene match. The CDR3 DNA is TGCGCCAGCAGCGTGGACAGGGCAGGAAACACCATATATTTT. It codes for CASSVDRAGNTIYF.